The present T cell receptor beta chain was sequenced within a study of human T cells and chemical hapten exposure. Via MiXCR, TCRdb re-called the RACE reads, giving one row per CDR3 protein. The sample has some 83,000 distinct CDR3 sequences, approximately 12% seen once. This clonotype has more than one count but fewer than ten. Time point indicated: patch test 1, 2 weeks after DPC sensitization. Regarding treatment: therapeutic diphenylcyclopropenone sensitization with weekly scalp DPC. The V and J ends lost 7 bases and 5 bases, in that order; junction bases with no gene match: 6. CDR3 length: 13 residues. Germline CDR1 MNHEY, CDR2 SVGEGT.

The clonotype originates from a woman between 50 and 59 years old with alopecia areata. Some clones in this sample may be carry-over from other donors' samples. The material sequenced was whole blood, taken in connection with sensitization to the hapten diphenylcyclopropenone (DPC). This sequence joins TRBV6-2 or TRBV6-3 and TRBJ1-1, with TRBD1 matching 8 bases. The CDR3 here is CASIGQGKTEAFF. CDR3 nucleotide sequence: TGTGCCAGCATCGGACAGGGCAAGACTGAAGCTTTCTTT.